These 19 T cell receptor beta chains originate from one sample sequenced in a study of early stage breast cancer tumors. TCRdb's copy holds only in-frame clones and misses some; the assay was immunoSEQ multiplex PCR. The sample shows about 25,000 clones, about 67% of them seen only once. Specimen: breast tumor tissue. The receptor source for this set is a person aged 55 to 75 with breast cancer.

Only a few counts were recorded for this clone. The genes are TRBV6-5 and TRBJ1-5; a possible D gene is TRBD1 (6 bases). Germline CDR1 reads MNHEY; CDR2 reads SVGAGI. This CDR3 contains 15 residues. Trimming removed 6 bases at V and 2 bases at J, with 14 bases between. Written as DNA, the CDR3 is TGTGCCAGCAGCTCGCTACAGGGAGGCAATCAGCCCCAGCATTTT. Its protein is CASSSLQGGNQPQHF.

The chain combines TRBV11-3 with TRBJ2-7; 8 nucleotides agree with TRBD2. The V gene end was trimmed by 1 base and the J gene end by 2 bases; junction bases not matched to a gene: 4. Germline CDR1 is SGHNT and CDR2 is YENEEA. The CDR3 covers 15 residues. The CDR3 DNA follows: TGTGCCAGCAGCTTAGCGGGAGGGCCCGCCTACGAGCAGTACTTC. It codes for CASSLAGGPAYEQYF.

This chain uses TRBV11-2 with TRBJ2-7, with 7 bases that match TRBD1. The CDR3 is 15 amino acids. CDR1 and CDR2 (germline): SGHAT, FQNNGV. V was pared by 5 bases and J by 4 bases, with 11 bases of the junction left unmatched. This CDR3 is CASSPHRGSEYEQYF. CDR3 DNA sequence: TGTGCCAGCAGCCCTCACAGGGGATCTGAATACGAGCAGTACTTC.

The chain's CDR3 is CASSLSGGNTGELFF. The CDR3 nucleotides read TGTGCCAGCAGCCTGAGCGGGGGGAACACCGGGGAGCTGTTTTTT. The gene calls are TRBV7-2 and TRBJ2-2; 8 bases agree with TRBD2. This CDR3 contains 15 residues. CDR1 is SGHTA, CDR2 FQGNSA, per germline. V lost 5 bases, J lost 1 base, and 3 bases stayed unmatched. Full variable domain (missing parts from reference TRBV7-2 and TRBJ2-2): GAGVSQSPSNKVTEKGKDVELRCDPISGHTALYWYRQSLGQGLEFLIYFQGNSAPDKSGLPSDRFSAERTGGSVSTLTIQRTQQEDSAVYLCASSLSGGNTGELFFGEGSRLTVL.

The chain carries TRBV6-6 and TRBJ2-3, with D perhaps TRBD2 (6 bases). The CDR3 is 15 amino acids. V dropped 5 bases and J dropped 3 bases, with 15 bases sitting between them. CDR1 and CDR2 from the germline V gene are MNHNY and SVGAGI (reference sequence). CDR3 in DNA: TGTGCCAGCAGTGTTAGCGGAGTGGGGACAGATACGCAGTATTTT. It encodes CASSVSGVGTDTQYF.

This clone was recorded only once. J is TRBJ1-5 and V is TRBV9; the D gene is possibly TRBD1 (6 bases). CDR3 size: 14 residues. The V gene's germline CDR1 is SGDLS and CDR2 YYNGEE. The V and J ends lost 0 bases and 3 bases respectively, with 7 bases between them. The CDR3 loop reads CASSVAGVNQPQHF. The DNA of the CDR3 is TGTGCCAGCAGCGTAGCAGGGGTCAATCAGCCCCAGCATTTT.

The rearrangement uses TRBV27 and TRBJ2-2, with a tentative D call TRBD1 (6 bases). V shed 5 bases and J shed 3 bases, with 16 bases lying between them. This CDR3 is built from 16 residues. Germline V gene sequence: CDR1 MNHEY, CDR2 SMNVEV (reference sequence). Here the CDR3 reads CASSPWGPSYTGELFF. The DNA for the CDR3 is TGTGCCAGCAGTCCCTGGGGGCCCAGCTACACCGGGGAGCTGTTTTTT.

The chain links TRBV2 to TRBJ1-1; 7 bases are a match to TRBD1. V lost 10 bases and J lost 4; bases outside the gene matches: 6. Germline CDR1 SNHLY, CDR2 FYNNEI. The length of the CDR3 is 12 residues. The DNA of the CDR3 is TGTGCCACCCGGGACAGCCTCACTGAAGCTTTCTTT. This gives the protein CATRDSLTEAFF.

The chain carries TRBV30 and TRBJ1-2; D gene unclear. The CDR3 runs 12 residues. Germline CDR1 GTSNPN, CDR2 SVGIG (reference sequence). CDR3 in DNA: TGTGCTCAAAGGCTAGCTAACTATGGCTACACCTTC. It specifies CAQRLANYGYTF.

The J gene is TRBJ2-6, the V gene TRBV18; weak D call: TRBD1 (5 bases). CDR3 length equals 17 residues. Deletions cut 1 base from V and 1 base from J, with 11 bases between. CDR1 is KGHSH and CDR2 is LQKENI in the germline V gene. The CDR3 loop is CASSPQGQSSGANVLTF. DNA of the CDR3: TGTGCCAGCTCACCACAGGGGCAGTCGTCTGGGGCCAACGTCCTGACTTTC.

The CDR3 DNA sequence: TGTGCCAGCAGTTCTACGACCCGCCGGACAGGGACCCCCTATGGCTACACCTTC. Its translation: CASSSTTRRTGTPYGYTF. J is TRBJ1-2 and V is TRBV13; TRBD1 matches at 8 bases. The CDR3 totals 18 residues. Unmatched junction bases numbered 19, after V lost 6 bases and J lost 4 bases. Germline loops: CDR1 PRHDT, CDR2 FYEKMQ (reference sequence).

CDR3 sequence (DNA): TGTGCCAGCAGACTTATAAGCGGACAGGGGCCAAAGGATGGCTACACCTTC. It translates to CASRLISGQGPKDGYTF. The chain recombines TRBV28 with TRBJ1-2; 9 positions match TRBD1. CDR3 length equals 17 residues. After removal of 6 bases from V and 6 bases from J, the junction contained 17 bases not matched to a gene. Germline V gives CDR1 MDHEN, CDR2 SYDVKM.

This clone was counted between two and nine times. The chain joins TRBV5-1 to TRBJ2-4; TRBD1 matches at 7 bases. Germline CDR1 SGHRS, CDR2 YFSETQ. The CDR3 covers 20 residues. The V and J ends lost 4 bases and 1 base, in that order; junction bases with no gene match: 20. The CDR3 is CASSVSPREDRVGAKNIQYF. Written as DNA, the CDR3 is TGCGCCAGCAGCGTATCTCCTCGCGAAGACAGGGTGGGTGCCAAAAACATTCAGTACTTC.

The J gene is TRBJ1-2, the V gene TRBV5-4; D possibly corresponds to TRBD1 (6 bases). With 3 bases removed from V and 5 bases from J, the gap between germline ends came to 14 bases. Germline CDR1 reads SGHNT; CDR2 reads YYREEE (reference sequence). The CDR3 contains 14 residues. The CDR3 loop reads CASSWSQGNYGYTF. CDR3 nucleotides: TGTGCCAGCAGCTGGTCTCAGGGGAATTATGGCTACACCTTC.

The chain couples TRBV6-5 to TRBJ2-7; TRBD1 might be the D (6 bases). Trimming cost V 0 bases and J 2 bases, with 14 bases left between them. Germline V gene data show CDR1 as MNHEY and CDR2 as SVGAGI. This CDR3 spans 16 amino acids. In DNA, the CDR3 is TGTGCCAGCAGTTACTCGAGGCCAGGGGCTGCCTACGAGCAGTACTTC. Protein product: CASSYSRPGAAYEQYF.

This chain uses TRBV7-9 with TRBJ2-3, with D maybe TRBD1 (5 bases). Trimming removed 5 bases at V and 2 bases at J, with 14 bases between. This CDR3 has 15 amino acids. The V gene's germline CDR1 is SEHNR and CDR2 FQNEAQ (reference sequence). For the CDR3, the DNA is TGTGCCAGCAGCCCGCAGGGTTCCTCCACAGATACGCAGTATTTT. This encodes CASSPQGSSTDTQYF.

This chain connects TRBV10-2 to TRBJ1-1; maybe TRBD1 (6 bases). CDR3 length: 12 amino acids. Germline assignment: CDR1 WSHSY and CDR2 SAAADI. V was trimmed by 3 bases and J by 8 bases, leaving 10 bases between them. The CDR3 sequence is CASSDRTVEAFF. Here the CDR3 DNA reads TGCGCCAGCAGTGACCGGACAGTAGAAGCTTTCTTT.

The chain recombines TRBV5-8 with TRBJ2-6, with TRBD1 as a possible D gene (5 bases). Germline assignment: CDR1 SGHTS and CDR2 YDEGEE. Trimming left V 3 bases short and J 2 bases short, with 12 bases between. This CDR3 has 16 residues. CDR3 nucleotide sequence: TGTGCCAGCAGCTCATCGGGCAGGGCTGGGGCCAACGTCCTGACTTTC. Translation: CASSSSGRAGANVLTF.

The CDR3 DNA sequence: TGCAGCGTTGAAGTTGCGGGAGGCCCTAATGAGCAGTTCTTC. It yields the protein CSVEVAGGPNEQFF. V is TRBV29-1 and J is TRBJ2-1; TRBD2 matches 8 bases. CDR1 is SQVTM, CDR2 ANQGSEA, per germline. V was pared by 1 base and J by 7 bases, with 6 bases of the junction left unmatched. There are 14 residues in the CDR3.